The 23 T cell receptor beta chains below were found in one sample sequenced in a study of blood T cells in healthy people across ages. A second PCR of 7 to 11 cycles used a sample-barcoded 5' primer and a J-beta primer mix. TCRdb re-analysed the 5' RACE reads in MiXCR, keeping a single row per CDR3 protein. The table includes over a million distinct CDR3 sequences, around 43% detected once. Specimen: blood. All receptors derive from a woman in her sixties or seventies in good health.

The chain uses TRBV5-1 and TRBJ2-5; possibly TRBD2 for D (6 bases). This CDR3 has 14 residues. Germline CDR1 reads SGHRS; CDR2 reads YFSETQ. V dropped 4 bases and J dropped 2 bases, with 12 bases sitting between them. The CDR3 DNA reads TGCGCCAGCAGCGCGGGACGAAGACAAGAGACCCAGTACTTC. It translates to CASSAGRRQETQYF.

This clonotype was detected a few times. The chain combines TRBV6-2 or TRBV6-3 with TRBJ2-1, with 9 bases fitting TRBD2. With 6 bases clipped from V and 5 bases from J, the junction kept 8 bases outside the gene matches. The CDR3 has 15 amino acids. Per germline, CDR1 MNHEY and CDR2 SVGEGT. The CDR3 reads CASSPGTSKNNEQFF. In DNA form, the CDR3 reads TGTGCCAGCAGCCCCGGGACTAGCAAAAACAATGAGCAGTTCTTC.

The CDR3 DNA follows: TGTGCCAGCAGCTTAGGACCGCAGGTAGGCTACGAGCAGTACTTC. Encoded protein: CASSLGPQVGYEQYF. The chain uses TRBV13 and TRBJ2-4; D unresolved. Near its end, the DNA agrees better with TRBJ2-7, so the J call may be wrong. Germline assignment: CDR1 PRHDT and CDR2 FYEKMQ (reference sequence). The CDR3 runs 15 residues.

The V gene is TRBV6-5, the J gene TRBJ1-2; tentatively, D is TRBD1 (5 bases). The CDR3 contains 15 residues. Germline values: CDR1 MNHEY, CDR2 SVGAGI. Trimming stripped 4 bases from V and 2 bases from J, with 14 bases between. The CDR3 DNA reads TGTGCCAGCAGTTTCAGGTGGACAAGAAACTATGGCTACACCTTC. Encoded protein: CASSFRWTRNYGYTF.

The chain is built from TRBV25-1 and TRBJ1-2; D remains ambiguous. Germline CDR1 and CDR2: MGHDK and SYGVNS. This CDR3 contains 15 residues. V was cut by 2 bases and J by 6 bases, with 16 bases left in between. The CDR3 is CASSEGWREEDGYTF. Written as DNA, the CDR3 is TGTGCCAGCAGTGAAGGGTGGAGGGAAGAGGATGGCTACACCTTC.

The chain recombines TRBV20-1 with TRBJ2-5; D is uncertain. The J call may be mistaken, given a closer DNA end match to TRBJ2-7. CDR3 length equals 13 residues. Germline V gives CDR1 DFQATT, CDR2 SNEGSKA (reference sequence). CDR3 loop: CSAATGYSYEQYF. In DNA, the CDR3 is TGCAGTGCTGCCACGGGCTACAGCTACGAGCAGTACTTC.

The CDR3 protein is CASKDHAGANVLTF. In nucleotides, the CDR3 is TGTGCCAGCAAGGATCACGCTGGGGCCAACGTCCTGACTTTC. V gene TRBV28 combines with J gene TRBJ2-6; D not resolved. Germline CDR1 is MDHEN and CDR2 is SYDVKM. The CDR3 totals 14 residues. Trimming shortened V by 7 bases and J by 2 bases, and 9 bases separated the two germline ends.

Here the CDR3 DNA reads TGTGCCAGCAGCCAAGTGGGAACCGGGTCAGTATCCTACGAGCAGTACTTC. It codes for CASSQVGTGSVSYEQYF. This rearrangement joins TRBV3-1 to TRBJ2-7; D unclear. Per germline, CDR1 LGHDT and CDR2 YNNKEL (reference sequence). The CDR3 has 17 residues. V lost 1 base and J lost 1, with 17 bases in between.

V and J are TRBV5-1 and TRBJ2-3, with TRBD2 matching 12 bases. Germline V gene lookup returns CDR1 SGHRS and CDR2 YFSETQ. CDR3 length: 16 amino acids. V lost 3 bases and J lost 4; bases outside the gene matches: 6. For the CDR3, the DNA is TGCGCCAGCAGCTGGCCACTAGCGGGAGGTCCAGATACGCAGTATTTT. This translates into CASSWPLAGGPDTQYF.

On this clonotype itself: The junction differs from germline at one of its ends, possibly a read error. This chain joins TRBV5-5 and TRBJ2-3; no definite D call. There are 14 residues in the CDR3. Germline CDR1 reads SGHKS; CDR2 reads YYEKEE (reference sequence). The CDR3 spells CACSLAGAVDTQYF. The DNA of the CDR3 is TGTGCCTGCAGCTTGGCCGGCGCAGTAGATACGCAGTATTTT.

This clonotype has only one observation. This chain links TRBV30 with TRBJ1-5; D might be TRBD1 (6 bases). Germline V gives CDR1 GTSNPN, CDR2 SVGIG (reference sequence). V was trimmed by 0 bases and J by 7 bases, leaving 16 bases between them. CDR3 length: 15 amino acids. CDR3 amino acids: CAWSVLGQGRQPQHF. CDR3 coding DNA: TGTGCCTGGAGTGTACTTGGCCAGGGGCGGCAGCCCCAGCATTTT.

This clonotype was seen a handful of times. The chain couples TRBV12-5 to TRBJ2-7; 7 bases map to TRBD2. J lost 3 bases, V lost 2 bases, and 13 bases had no gene match. CDR1 and CDR2 (germline): LGHNT, FRNRAP. This CDR3 contains 17 residues. CDR3 in DNA: TGTGCTAGTGGTTTGCCAGGGCCCACTAGCGACTACTACGAGCAGTACTTC. It is translated as CASGLPGPTSDYYEQYF.

This clonotype was recorded a few times. The V gene is TRBV20-1, the J gene TRBJ2-1; TRBD1 matches 8 bases. This CDR3 is built from 15 residues. CDR1 DFQATT and CDR2 SNEGSKA come from the germline V gene (reference sequence). V trimming: 0 bases; J trimming: 3 bases; junction bases outside the gene matches: 4. The CDR3 is CSAREGTGRYNEQFF. In DNA, the CDR3 is TGCAGTGCTAGAGAAGGGACAGGTCGCTACAATGAGCAGTTCTTC.

The rearrangement joins TRBV29-1 to TRBJ1-1; perhaps TRBD1 as D (5 bases). V dropped 8 bases and J dropped 5 bases, with 18 bases sitting between them. There are 13 residues in the CDR3. Germline CDR1 and CDR2: SQVTM and ANQGSEA. The CDR3 DNA reads as TGCAGCCTAAGATCCTCCTGGGGGACTGAAGCTTTCTTT. It specifies CSLRSSWGTEAFF.

The chain uses TRBV5-1 and TRBJ2-5; D gene ambiguous. The J call is doubtful: the DNA matches TRBJ2-7 better. The CDR3 sequence is 17 residues long. Germline V CDR1 and CDR2: SGHRS, YFSETQ. The DNA for the CDR3 is TGCGCCAGCAGCTTGAATTGGGTCGGCGATCCAACCTACGAGCAGTACTTC. It specifies CASSLNWVGDPTYEQYF.

The rearrangement uses TRBV6-1 and TRBJ2-7, with TRBD1 identical over 10 bases. V lost 7 bases, J lost 4 bases, and 13 bases stayed unmatched. The CDR3 runs 16 residues. The germline CDR1 and CDR2 sequences are MNHNS and SASEGT. This chain's CDR3 is CASNSEGRTGGYEQYF. CDR3 nucleotide sequence: TGTGCCAGCAATAGTGAGGGGCGGACAGGGGGTTACGAGCAGTACTTC.

Note on this clonotype: One end of the junction does not line up with germline, which may come from a read error. The CDR3 sequence is CASSLRSGTGGASCEQYF. In DNA form, the CDR3 reads TGTGCCAGCAGCTTACGGAGCGGGACAGGGGGTGCCTCCTGCGAGCAGTACTTC. The chain combines TRBV27 with TRBJ2-7; 11 bases are a match to TRBD1. This CDR3 region has 18 residues. The V gene's germline CDR1 is MNHEY and CDR2 SMNVEV (reference sequence).

This rearrangement joins TRBV20-1 to TRBJ2-3, with D possibly TRBD2 on 6 matching bases. V lost 3 bases and J lost 9, with 10 bases in between. The CDR3 contains 11 residues. Germline V lookup: CDR1 DFQATT, CDR2 SNEGSKA (reference sequence). The CDR3 DNA reads TGCAGTGCTAGGGAGGGAGGCACGCAGTATTTT. It encodes CSAREGGTQYF.

This clonotype has more than one count but fewer than ten. This chain links TRBV29-1 with TRBJ2-7, with D tentatively TRBD1 (6 bases). V was pared by 5 bases and J by 1 base, with 18 bases between. The CDR3 runs to 15 residues. CDR1 and CDR2 (germline): SQVTM, ANQGSEA. The CDR3 here is CSVPVGADPSYEQYF. CDR3 coding DNA: TGCAGCGTTCCGGTGGGGGCGGACCCATCCTACGAGCAGTACTTC.

The chain recombines TRBV28 with TRBJ2-5; 7 nucleotides match TRBD2. The germline gives CDR1 MDHEN, CDR2 SYDVKM. The CDR3 length is 16 residues. The junction had 15 bases not matched to a gene; V was cut back by 6 bases and J by 5 bases. The CDR3 coding sequence is TGTGCCAGCAGATCTGTCCGCGGGGGACGATCGGAGACCCAGTACTTC. This translates into CASRSVRGGRSETQYF.

The V call is TRBV6-6, the J call TRBJ2-3; TRBD2 matches at 8 bases. Germline V lookup: CDR1 MNHNY, CDR2 SVGAGI (reference sequence). J gave up 2 bases and V 8 bases, and 9 bases lay outside the gene matches. The CDR3 totals 15 residues. The CDR3 here is CASELAETITDTQYF. As DNA, the CDR3 is TGTGCCAGCGAACTAGCGGAGACAATCACAGATACGCAGTATTTT.

The chain recombines TRBV20-1 with TRBJ2-5, with 7 bases matching TRBD1. Germline V lookup: CDR1 DFQATT, CDR2 SNEGSKA (reference sequence). The CDR3 consists of 15 residues. The V gene end was trimmed by 4 bases and the J gene end by 2 bases; junction bases not matched to a gene: 10. The CDR3 sequence: CSAKYSTRGQETQYF. The CDR3 DNA reads TGCAGTGCTAAGTATTCCACCAGGGGGCAAGAGACCCAGTACTTC.

This clonotype was counted between two and nine times. The rearrangement uses TRBV4-2 and TRBJ2-3; 12 bases are shared with TRBD2. The length of the CDR3 is 19 residues. V shed 0 bases and J 0 bases; nucleotides not matched to a gene: 7. Germline loops: CDR1 LGHNA, CDR2 YNFKEQ. In nucleotides, the CDR3 is TGTGCCAGCAGCCAAGATTGGCTAGCGGGAGGGCCTAGCACAGATACGCAGTATTTT. Translating gives CASSQDWLAGGPSTDTQYF.